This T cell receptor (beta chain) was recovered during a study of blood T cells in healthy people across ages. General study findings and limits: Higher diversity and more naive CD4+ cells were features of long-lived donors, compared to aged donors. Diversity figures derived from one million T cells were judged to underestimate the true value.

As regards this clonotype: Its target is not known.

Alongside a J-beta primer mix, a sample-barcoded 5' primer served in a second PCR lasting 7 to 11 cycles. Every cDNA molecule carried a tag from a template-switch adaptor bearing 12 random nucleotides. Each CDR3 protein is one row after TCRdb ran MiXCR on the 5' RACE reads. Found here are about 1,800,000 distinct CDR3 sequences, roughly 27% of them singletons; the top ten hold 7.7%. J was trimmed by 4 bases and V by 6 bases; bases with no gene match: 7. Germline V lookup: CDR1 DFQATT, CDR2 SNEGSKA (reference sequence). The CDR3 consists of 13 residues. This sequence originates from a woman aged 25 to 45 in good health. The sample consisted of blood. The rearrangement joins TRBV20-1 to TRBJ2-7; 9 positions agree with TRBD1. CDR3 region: CSARGQGLYEQYF. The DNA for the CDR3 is TGCAGTGCACGAGGACAGGGGTTATACGAGCAGTACTTC.